This T cell receptor (beta chain) was captured in a study of Ad26.COV2.S vaccination and SARS-CoV-2 variants. Overall study results and limits: Greater spike-specific TCR breadth was seen in vaccine recipients than in placebo recipients.

About this clone itself: Its matching antigen is unknown.

Sequencing was performed with immunoSEQ multiplex PCR; in TCRdb, only in-frame clones are kept and a portion is missing. In the table there are approximately 400,000 clones, around 84% of which are singletons. Described treatment: 19 received Ad26.COV2.S at low or high dose, single or two shots; about 5 received placebo; per-sample allocation not given. Specimen acquisition occurred on day 63 following the initial vaccine or placebo injection. Germline V CDR1 and CDR2: MNHEY, SVGEGT. The trim removed 5 bases at V and 2 bases at J, leaving 7 bases unmatched. This CDR3 spans 15 amino acids. This chain connects TRBV6-2 or TRBV6-3 to TRBJ1-2, with 8 bases identical to TRBD1. The sequence came from a person aged 18-65 years who received the Ad26.COV2.S COVID-19 vaccine or a placebo. The input for sequencing was peripheral blood, taken in a trial of Ad26.COV2.S vaccine versus placebo. CDR3 protein: CASSPGGVLNYGYTF. CDR3 nucleotide sequence: TGTGCCAGCAGTCCAGGGGGCGTTTTAAACTATGGCTACACCTTC.